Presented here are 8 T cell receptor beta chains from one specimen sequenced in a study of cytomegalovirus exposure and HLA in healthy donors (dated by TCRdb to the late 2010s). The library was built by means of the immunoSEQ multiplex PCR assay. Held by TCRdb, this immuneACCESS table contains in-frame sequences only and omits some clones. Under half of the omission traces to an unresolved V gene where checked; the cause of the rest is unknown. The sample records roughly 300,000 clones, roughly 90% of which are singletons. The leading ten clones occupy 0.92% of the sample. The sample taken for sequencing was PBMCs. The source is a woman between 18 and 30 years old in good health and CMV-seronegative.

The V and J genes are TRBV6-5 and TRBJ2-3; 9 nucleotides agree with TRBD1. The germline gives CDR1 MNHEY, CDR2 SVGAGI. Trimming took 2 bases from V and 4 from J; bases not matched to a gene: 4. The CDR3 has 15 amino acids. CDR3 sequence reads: CASSYGDREADTQYF. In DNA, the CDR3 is TGTGCCAGCAGTTACGGGGACAGGGAGGCAGATACGCAGTATTTT.

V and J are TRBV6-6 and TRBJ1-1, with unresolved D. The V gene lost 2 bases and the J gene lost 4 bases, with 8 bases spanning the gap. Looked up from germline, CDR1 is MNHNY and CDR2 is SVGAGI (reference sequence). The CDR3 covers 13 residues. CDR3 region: CASSYIGGTEAFF. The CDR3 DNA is TGTGCCAGCAGTTACATCGGAGGCACTGAAGCTTTCTTT.

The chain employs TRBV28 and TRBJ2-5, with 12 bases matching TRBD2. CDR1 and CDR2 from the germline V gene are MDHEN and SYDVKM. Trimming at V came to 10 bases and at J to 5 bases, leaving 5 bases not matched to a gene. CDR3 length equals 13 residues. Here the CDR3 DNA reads TGTGCCACTCTAGCGGGAGGGGGGGAGACCCAGTACTTC. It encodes CATLAGGGETQYF.

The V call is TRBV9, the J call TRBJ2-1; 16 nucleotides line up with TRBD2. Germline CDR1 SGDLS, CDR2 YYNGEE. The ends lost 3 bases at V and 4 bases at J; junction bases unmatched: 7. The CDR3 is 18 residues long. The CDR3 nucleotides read TGTGCCAGCAGCGGATGGGAGGGACTAGCGGGAGGGTACAATGAGCAGTTCTTC. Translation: CASSGWEGLAGGYNEQFF. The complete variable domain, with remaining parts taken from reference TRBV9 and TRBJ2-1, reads DSGVTQTPKHLITATGQRVTLRCSPRSGDLSVYWYQQSLDQGLQFLIQYYNGEERAKGNILERFSAQQFPDLHSELNLSSLELGDSALYFCASSGWEGLAGGYNEQFFGPGTRLTVL.

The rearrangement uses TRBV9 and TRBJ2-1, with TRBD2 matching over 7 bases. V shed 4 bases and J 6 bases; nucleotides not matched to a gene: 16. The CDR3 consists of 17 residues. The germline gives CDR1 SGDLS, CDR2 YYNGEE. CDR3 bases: TGTGCCAGCAGCCCAAGGGCTAGCGGACCCGGTCCCAATGAGCAGTTCTTC. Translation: CASSPRASGPGPNEQFF.

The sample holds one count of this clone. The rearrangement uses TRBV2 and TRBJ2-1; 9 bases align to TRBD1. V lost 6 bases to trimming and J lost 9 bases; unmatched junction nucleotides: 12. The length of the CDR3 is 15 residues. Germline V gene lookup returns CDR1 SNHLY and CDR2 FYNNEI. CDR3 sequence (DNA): TGTGCCAGCAGCCCAGGGGGGGACAGGGTAGTTGAGCAGTTCTTC. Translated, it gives CASSPGGDRVVEQFF.

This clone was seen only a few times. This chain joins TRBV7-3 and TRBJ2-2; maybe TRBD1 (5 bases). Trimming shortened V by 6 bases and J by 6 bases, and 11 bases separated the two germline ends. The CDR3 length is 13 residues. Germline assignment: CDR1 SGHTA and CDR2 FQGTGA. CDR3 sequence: CASRKGVSGELFF. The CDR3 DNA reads TGTGCCAGCAGGAAAGGGGTATCCGGGGAGCTGTTTTTT.

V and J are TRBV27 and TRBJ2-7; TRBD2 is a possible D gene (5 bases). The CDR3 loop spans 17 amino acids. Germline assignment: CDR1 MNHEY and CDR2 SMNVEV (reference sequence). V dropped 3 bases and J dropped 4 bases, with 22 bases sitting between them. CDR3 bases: TGTGCCAGCAGTTTTGAAAGTAGGCGGGCCCACCGTTACGAGCAGTACTTC. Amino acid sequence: CASSFESRRAHRYEQYF.